Detailed here is one T cell receptor beta chain. Assay: immunoSEQ multiplex PCR; the TCRdb copy retains only in-frame clones and omits some. The sample yields around 16,000 clones, roughly 89% seen once. This sample was included in a study of blood T cell repertoires in COVID-19. Study context: Samples came from the United States, Italy and Spain, spanning acute and convalescent COVID-19. T cells, B-cell-depleted T cells, or PBMCs supplied cDNA or gDNA.

Per germline, CDR1 MRHNA and CDR2 SNTAGT. The CDR3 is 15 residues long. V was clipped by 5 bases and J by 0 bases, with 11 bases between them. The chain is built from TRBV6-4 and TRBJ2-1; D may be TRBD1 (5 bases). The receptor comes from a man aged 60 to 75 with acute or convalescent COVID-19. The sequencing input was peripheral blood. For the CDR3, the DNA is TGTGCCAGCAGTCCTTTTGGGGCCTCCTACAATGAGCAGTTCTTC. The encoded protein is CASSPFGASYNEQFF.